Listed here are 27 T cell receptor beta chains from one sample, sequenced in a study of cytomegalovirus exposure and HLA in healthy donors (dated by TCRdb to about 2017). Library preparation used the immunoSEQ multiplex PCR assay. For the multiplex PCR, a mixture combining 60 forward primers for TCR Vbeta segments and 13 reverse primers for TCR Jbeta segments was used. TCRdb took over this immuneACCESS table, retaining in-frame rearrangements with V and J assigned. Such tables are incomplete; in checked studies, under half of the missing clones stem from an unresolved V gene, and the remainder is unexplained. The sample table holds under 200,000 clones, of which 55% to 80% were seen once. The ten largest clones represent just under 4.5% of the sample. The sequenced material came from PBMCs. These receptors all come from a woman aged 18-29 years in good health and CMV-seropositive.

Worth noting for this clone: The junction differs from germline at one of its ends, possibly a read error. This chain joins TRBV13 and TRBJ2-1, with 11 bases matching TRBD2. The CDR3 extends over 15 amino acids. Germline values: CDR1 PRHDT, CDR2 FYEKMQ (reference sequence). CDR3 protein: CASSIGLAGSNEQFF. For the CDR3, the DNA is TGTGCCAGCAGCATAGGACTAGCGGGTTCTAATGAGCAGTTCTTC. The whole variable domain, filled in from reference TRBV13 and TRBJ2-1, reads AAGVIQSPRHLIKEKRETATLKCYPIPRHDTVYWYQQGPGQDPQFLISFYEKMQSDKGSIPDRFSAQQFSDYHSELNMSSLELGDSALYFCASSIGLAGSNEQFFGPGTRLTVL.

This chain joins TRBV5-4 and TRBJ2-7, with a possible D match to TRBD2 (6 bases). Germline V gives CDR1 SGHNT, CDR2 YYREEE (reference sequence). This CDR3 has 15 residues. Trimming took off 4 bases at V and 5 bases at J, with 19 bases between the two ends. CDR3 sequence: CASSGDRDWYDEQYF. DNA for the CDR3: TGTGCCAGCAGCGGGGACCGGGACTGGTATGACGAGCAGTACTTC.

The rearrangement joins TRBV12-5 to TRBJ2-7, with 10 bases aligning to TRBD1. Unmatched junction bases numbered 15, after V lost 1 base and J lost 3 bases. There are 19 residues in the CDR3. The germline V gene has CDR1 LGHNT and CDR2 FRNRAP. CDR3 DNA: TGTGCTAGTGGTTTGGCTCACTTGAGACAGGGGGCCTACGGCTACGAGCAGTACTTC. Translated: CASGLAHLRQGAYGYEQYF.

V and J are TRBV18 and TRBJ1-4, with 7 bases aligning to TRBD1. The length of the CDR3 is 15 residues. The V segment lost 5 bases and the J segment 8 bases; nucleotides outside the gene matches: 11. The germline CDR1 and CDR2 sequences are KGHSH and LQKENI. CDR3 residues: CASSLPTGRREKLFF. CDR3 sequence (DNA): TGTGCCAGCTCATTACCGACAGGGCGGCGGGAAAAACTGTTTTTT.

This chain connects TRBV27 to TRBJ1-5; D gene ambiguous. CDR1 is MNHEY, CDR2 SMNVEV, per germline (reference sequence). Trimming pared 2 bases from V and 11 bases from J, leaving 16 bases between. This CDR3 contains 14 residues. As DNA, the CDR3 is TGTGCCAGCAGTTTAGGGCCGCTTTCGGGGACCCAGCATTTT. This translates into CASSLGPLSGTQHF.

This clone has only a few counts. The chain combines TRBV18 with TRBJ1-2; the match to TRBD1 covers 7 bases. The germline V gene has CDR1 KGHSH and CDR2 LQKENI. The CDR3 is made up of 13 amino acids. Losses at the gene ends were 6 bases for V and 8 bases for J; bases not matched to a gene: 9. CDR3 region: CASSPDRVEGYTF. CDR3 nucleotide sequence: TGTGCCAGCTCTCCTGACAGGGTAGAAGGCTACACCTTC.

A few counts support this clone. V and J are TRBV19 and TRBJ1-1; tentatively, D is TRBD1 (5 bases). Trimming cost V 7 bases and J 0 bases, with 9 bases left between them. Per germline, CDR1 LNHDA and CDR2 SQIVND (reference sequence). The length of the CDR3 is 13 residues. CDR3 loop: CASNWGVNTEAFF. The CDR3 coding sequence is TGTGCCAGTAACTGGGGGGTGAACACTGAAGCTTTCTTT.

The CDR3 coding sequence is TGTGCCAGCAGCTTAACTGACAGGGGCACAGATACGCAGTATTTT. This encodes CASSLTDRGTDTQYF. This sequence joins TRBV7-3 and TRBJ2-3; TRBD1 matches 7 bases. Losses at the gene ends were 0 bases for V and 1 base for J; bases not matched to a gene: 1. This CDR3 contains 15 residues. Germline V gene lookup returns CDR1 SGHTA and CDR2 FQGTGA.

The J gene is TRBJ2-3, the V gene TRBV9, with 8 positions matching TRBD2. The V segment lost 2 bases and the J segment 7 bases; nucleotides outside the gene matches: 6. CDR1 SGDLS and CDR2 YYNGEE come from the germline V gene. The CDR3 has 14 amino acids. The CDR3 bases are TGTGCCAGCAGCGTGGGCGTAGCGGGGCATACGCAGTATTTT. Residues: CASSVGVAGHTQYF.

V gene TRBV14 combines with J gene TRBJ2-1, with 7 bases aligning to TRBD2. Germline loops: CDR1 SGHDN, CDR2 FVKESK. This CDR3 comprises 15 residues. The junction had 8 bases not matched to a gene; V was cut back by 1 base and J by 8 bases. CDR3 sequence: CASSQGGGTSHEQFF. For the CDR3, the DNA is TGTGCCAGCAGCCAAGGGGGGGGGACGTCCCATGAGCAGTTCTTC.

The chain has TRBV6-5 and TRBJ2-7; D is undetermined. Germline lookup yields CDR1 MNHEY and CDR2 SVGAGI. Between the trimmed V and J ends, which lost 0 bases and 3 bases, there was a span of 3 bases. The CDR3 has 12 amino acids. This chain's CDR3 is CASSYSSYEQYF. The CDR3 bases are TGTGCCAGCAGTTACTCTAGCTACGAGCAGTACTTC.

The J gene is TRBJ2-1, the V gene TRBV28; D possibly corresponds to TRBD1 (6 bases). The CDR3 totals 13 residues. The V end was cut by 10 bases, the J end by 4 bases, with 14 bases between. The germline V gene encodes CDR1 MDHEN and CDR2 SYDVKM. Written as DNA, the CDR3 is TGTGCCACCTACAGGGATCAGTACAATGAGCAGTTCTTC. Protein product: CATYRDQYNEQFF. Using reference TRBV28 and TRBJ2-1 for the parts outside the CDR3, the full variable domain is DVKVTQSSRYLVKRTGEKVFLECVQDMDHENMFWYRQDPGLGLRLIYFSYDVKMKEKGDIPEGYSVSREKKERFSLILESASTNQTSMYLCATYRDQYNEQFFGPGTRLTVL.

This chain joins TRBV21-1 and TRBJ2-1; TRBD2 is taken as the D call from the table, unchecked against the DNA. TRBV21-1 is termed a pseudogene. The CDR3 runs 17 residues. CDR3 coding DNA: TGTGCCAGCAGCAAAGCGCTTGAGGCGGGAGTGGGCAATGAGCAGTTCTTC. Amino acids: CASSKALEAGVGNEQFF.

The gene calls are TRBV5-6 and TRBJ1-1; TRBD1 matches at 12 bases. J lost 3 bases, V lost 0 bases, and 9 bases had no gene match. Germline V gene data show CDR1 as SGHDT and CDR2 as YYEEEE. This CDR3 region has 18 residues. CDR3 loop: CASSLVVGQGAVDTEAFF. The CDR3 DNA sequence: TGTGCCAGCAGCTTGGTGGTGGGACAGGGGGCGGTTGACACTGAAGCTTTCTTT.

This CDR3 is CASSSGTGYDQPQHF. The CDR3 DNA sequence: TGTGCCAGCAGCTCCGGGACAGGGTATGATCAGCCCCAGCATTTT. The chain couples TRBV28 to TRBJ1-5; 9 bases align to TRBD1. V gave up 6 bases and J gave up 5 bases; unmatched junction bases: 8. Looked up from germline, CDR1 is MDHEN and CDR2 is SYDVKM. The CDR3 is 15 residues long. Using reference TRBV28 and TRBJ1-5 for the parts outside the CDR3, the full variable domain is DVKVTQSSRYLVKRTGEKVFLECVQDMDHENMFWYRQDPGLGLRLIYFSYDVKMKEKGDIPEGYSVSREKKERFSLILESASTNQTSMYLCASSSGTGYDQPQHFGDGTRLSIL.

V gene TRBV6-4 combines with J gene TRBJ2-1; 11 bases align to TRBD2. Trimming cost V 6 bases and J 6 bases; bases outside gene matches: 19. From germline, CDR1 is MRHNA and CDR2 SNTAGT. The CDR3 contains 19 residues. The CDR3 region has the DNA TGTGCCAGCAGCCCCCTTCAGTTTAGCGGGAGGGGTCCCTTCAATGAGCAGTTCTTC. It specifies CASSPLQFSGRGPFNEQFF.

CDR3 in amino acids: CASRDSNLSNQPQHF. The CDR3 DNA sequence: TGTGCCAGCAGAGACAGTAATCTTAGCAATCAGCCCCAGCATTTT. V gene TRBV6-1 combines with J gene TRBJ1-5; D possibly corresponds to TRBD1 (5 bases). With 6 bases removed from V and 0 bases from J, the gap between germline ends came to 12 bases. The germline V gene encodes CDR1 MNHNS and CDR2 SASEGT. The CDR3 is 15 residues long.

The chain employs TRBV6-6 and TRBJ2-1; 14 bases match TRBD2. The J segment lost 4 bases and the V segment lost 8 bases, leaving 7 bases of the junction unmatched. This CDR3 has 16 residues. Germline V gives CDR1 MNHNY, CDR2 SVGAGI (reference sequence). The CDR3 DNA sequence: TGTGCCAGCGGTACGACTAGCGGGAGGGCGTACAATGAGCAGTTCTTC. Its translation: CASGTTSGRAYNEQFF.

J is TRBJ1-1 and V is TRBV7-9; D is perhaps TRBD1 (6 bases). V shed 4 bases and J shed 8 bases, with 20 bases lying between them. The CDR3 covers 15 residues. The germline V gene has CDR1 SEHNR and CDR2 FQNEAQ (reference sequence). The CDR3 here is CASSSGTGGAGEAFF. The DNA for the CDR3 is TGTGCCAGCAGCTCTGGGACGGGGGGGGCTGGGGAAGCTTTCTTT.

J is TRBJ2-2 and V is TRBV19, with 9 bases lining up with TRBD2. V trimming: 6 bases; J trimming: 4 bases; junction bases outside the gene matches: 6. The CDR3 spans 15 residues. Germline values: CDR1 LNHDA, CDR2 SQIVND (reference sequence). Here the CDR3 reads CASSPGTSSTGELFF. CDR3 bases: TGTGCCAGTAGCCCCGGGACTAGCAGCACCGGGGAGCTGTTTTTT.

The V and J genes are TRBV6-5 and TRBJ2-1; 8 bases are a match to TRBD2. This CDR3 has 15 residues. Trimming took 7 bases from V and 0 from J; bases not matched to a gene: 5. Germline assignment: CDR1 MNHEY and CDR2 SVGAGI. The CDR3 region is CASTISGNSYNEQFF. CDR3 coding DNA: TGTGCCAGCACGATTAGCGGGAACTCCTACAATGAGCAGTTCTTC.

This chain uses TRBV4-2 with TRBJ1-2, with TRBD1 matching over 8 bases. With 5 bases clipped from V and 2 bases from J, the junction kept 7 bases outside the gene matches. Germline V lookup: CDR1 LGHNA, CDR2 YNFKEQ. The length of the CDR3 is 15 residues. The CDR3 spells CASSFPGTGNYGYTF. The CDR3 region has the DNA TGTGCCAGCAGCTTCCCCGGGACAGGAAACTATGGCTACACCTTC.

The rearrangement joins TRBV5-1 to TRBJ1-5, with a tentative D call TRBD1 (6 bases). V lost 4 bases, J lost 4 bases, and 9 bases lay in between. This CDR3 is built from 13 residues. In germline, CDR1 is SGHRS, CDR2 YFSETQ. DNA of the CDR3: TGCGCCAGCAGCCCGGACAGTAATCAGCCCCAGCATTTT. Translating it yields CASSPDSNQPQHF.

V usage is TRBV7-8 and J usage is TRBJ1-5; D ambiguous. Trimming pared 0 bases from V and 6 bases from J, leaving 12 bases between. Germline loops: CDR1 SGHVS, CDR2 FQNEAQ. The length of the CDR3 is 15 residues. The CDR3 is CASSLAFVRAQPQHF. CDR3 bases: TGTGCCAGCAGCTTAGCCTTTGTGAGGGCTCAGCCCCAGCATTTT.

This clone was picked up one time. The chain recombines TRBV28 with TRBJ2-7, with 8 bases that match TRBD1. Germline-derived CDR1 and CDR2 are MDHEN and SYDVKM. The CDR3 covers 14 residues. J lost 1 base, V lost 6 bases, and 5 bases had no gene match. The CDR3 protein is CASRVTGGSYEQYF. CDR3 DNA sequence: TGTGCCAGCAGGGTAACAGGGGGTTCCTACGAGCAGTACTTC.

CDR3 loop: CASTPPGTSSGNTIYF. The DNA for the CDR3 is TGTGCCAGCACCCCCCCAGGGACAAGCTCTGGAAACACCATATATTTT. The chain employs TRBV7-2 and TRBJ1-3; D is perhaps TRBD1 (6 bases). Trimming took 7 bases from V and 0 from J, leaving 16 bases between them. This CDR3 has 16 amino acids. Germline V CDR1 and CDR2: SGHTA, FQGNSA.

The chain employs TRBV4-2 and TRBJ1-2, with 8 bases lining up with TRBD1. Germline CDR1 LGHNA, CDR2 YNFKEQ. With V trimmed by 3 bases and J by 4 bases, 7 bases remained unmatched. This CDR3 region has 15 residues. This chain's CDR3 is CASSQGTGPGYGYTF. CDR3 nucleotide sequence: TGTGCCAGCAGCCAGGGGACAGGTCCGGGCTATGGCTACACCTTC.